These T cell receptor beta chains were read from a single sample in a study. TCRdb re-called the RT-PCR reads with MiXCR, one entry per CDR3 protein. The table lists about 680,000 distinct CDR3 sequences, around 14% of them singletons. Sequencing was done on a sample of memory CD4+ T cells from blood. The source is a female donor in good health, serving as a healthy control. Both conserved end residues are part of each CDR3. A D gene is named only where the DNA matches it firmly. Only some rows state a clone size, as once, few, many or a class for expanded clones.

V gene	D gene	clone size	J gene	CDR3 protein	CDR3 DNA
TRBV9	NA	NA	TRBJ2-1	CASSDPGSHEQFF	TGTGCCAGCAGCGACCCAGGTAGTCATGAGCAGTTCTTC
TRBV12-3/TRBV12-4	NA	many	TRBJ2-1	CASSSSGLNRFNNEQFF	TGTGCCAGCAGTTCCTCTGGACTAAACCGATTTAACAATGAGCAGTTCTTC
TRBV6-5	TRBD2	many	TRBJ2-3	CASSYSVPSGSITDTQYF	TGTGCCAGCAGTTACTCGGTTCCTAGCGGGAGTATTACAGATACGCAGTATTTT
TRBV5-1	NA	many	TRBJ2-5	CASSFYLSAEETQYF	TGCGCCAGCAGCTTCTATCTCAGCGCGGAAGAGACCCAGTACTTC
TRBV7-2	TRBD1	many	TRBJ2-1	CASSPQGVQFF	TGTGCCAGCAGCCCTCAGGGGGTGCAGTTCTTC
TRBV28	NA	NA	TRBJ2-2	CASSLLPGIAGELFF	TGTGCCAGCAGTTTATTGCCGGGGATAGCCGGGGAGCTGTTTTTT
TRBV3-1	NA	few	TRBJ2-1	CASSQMIRGGYNEQFF	TGTGCCAGCAGCCAAATGATACGTGGGGGCTACAATGAGCAGTTCTTC
TRBV20-1	NA	few	TRBJ2-1	CSARDRGSASYNEQFF	TGCAGTGCTAGAGATCGAGGATCGGCCTCCTACAATGAGCAGTTCTTC
TRBV14	NA	few	TRBJ2-5	CASNQNREDGETQYF	TGTGCCAGCAATCAAAACAGGGAAGATGGAGAGACCCAGTACTTC
TRBV7-2	NA	NA	TRBJ2-1	CASSLVMGLAYNEQFF	TGTGCCAGCAGCTTAGTAATGGGGTTAGCCTACAATGAGCAGTTCTTC
TRBV7-2	NA	few	TRBJ2-1	CASTPYVYNEQFF	TGTGCCAGCACACCCTACGTATACAATGAGCAGTTCTTC
TRBV24-1	NA	NA	TRBJ2-7	CATSDGYKDSEQYF	TGTGCCACCAGTGACGGCTACAAGGACAGCGAGCAGTACTTC
TRBV11-1	NA	NA	TRBJ2-1	CASSLGGRGGSSYNEQFF	TGTGCCAGCAGCTTAGGAGGACGAGGTGGGAGTTCCTACAATGAGCAGTTCTTC
TRBV3-1	NA	few	TRBJ1-6	CASSSRQANSPLHF	TGTGCCAGCAGCTCCCGACAGGCTAATTCACCCCTCCACTTT
TRBV29-1	TRBD1	few	TRBJ2-2	CSVRQGTLDGELFF	TGCAGCGTAAGACAGGGTACCTTGGACGGGGAGCTGTTTTTT
TRBV28	NA	few	TRBJ1-5	CASSHRLINQPQHF	TGTGCCAGCAGCCACCGACTGATCAATCAGCCCCAGCATTTT
TRBV20-1	NA	many	TRBJ2-1	CSAERTLNEQFF	TGCAGTGCAGAAAGGACTTTGAATGAGCAGTTCTTC